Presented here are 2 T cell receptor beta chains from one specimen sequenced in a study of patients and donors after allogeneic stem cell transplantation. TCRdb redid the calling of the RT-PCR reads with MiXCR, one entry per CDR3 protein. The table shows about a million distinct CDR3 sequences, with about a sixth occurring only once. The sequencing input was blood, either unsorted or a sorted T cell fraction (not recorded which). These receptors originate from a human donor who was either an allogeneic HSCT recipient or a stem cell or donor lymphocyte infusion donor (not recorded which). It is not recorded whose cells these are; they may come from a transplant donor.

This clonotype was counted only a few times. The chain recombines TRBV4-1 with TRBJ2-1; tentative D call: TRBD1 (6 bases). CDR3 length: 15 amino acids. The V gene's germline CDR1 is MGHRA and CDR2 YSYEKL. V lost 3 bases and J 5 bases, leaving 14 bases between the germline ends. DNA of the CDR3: TGCGCCAGCAGCCAGGAACAGGGTTCCCACAATGAGCAGTTCTTC. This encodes CASSQEQGSHNEQFF.

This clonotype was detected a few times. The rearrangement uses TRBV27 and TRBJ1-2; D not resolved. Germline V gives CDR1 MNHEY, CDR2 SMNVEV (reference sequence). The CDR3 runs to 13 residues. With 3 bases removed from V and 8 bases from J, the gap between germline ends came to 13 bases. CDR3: CASSFKEGSGYTF. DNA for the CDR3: TGTGCCAGCAGTTTTAAGGAAGGGAGCGGCTACACCTTC.